The T cell receptor (beta chain) described here comes from a study of radiation and T cells in renal cell carcinoma. TCRdb's copy holds only in-frame clones and misses some; the assay was immunoSEQ multiplex PCR. The table lists approximately 83,000 clones, approximately 86% of them singletons. A note on this clone: As yet, its antigen is unknown.

Study results and limitations: From baseline, blood top tumor clonotypes peaked at 2 weeks post-radiation. Baseline intratumoral clonotype presence is unknown without pretreatment biopsies.

The length of the CDR3 is 17 residues. Trimming took 3 bases from V and 7 from J; bases not matched to a gene: 11. Germline assignment: CDR1 SGDLS and CDR2 YYNGEE. Time point reported: blood 4 weeks post-SBRT, at nephrectomy. Stated treatment: 15 Gy SBRT to primary tumor, nephrectomy 4 weeks later. Nephrectomy followed 15 Gy stereotactic body radiation by 4 weeks. After SBRT, blood was collected at 2 and 4 weeks, plus baseline. The source of this sequence is a man in his fifties or sixties with renal cell carcinoma. The chain joins TRBV9 to TRBJ2-1; 12 bases are a match to TRBD2. Material: blood, obtained from a patient whose treatment included radiotherapy and nephrectomy. CDR3 region: CASSALPGTSGHNEQFF. CDR3 sequence (DNA): TGTGCCAGCAGCGCCCTCCCCGGGACTAGCGGGCATAATGAGCAGTTCTTC.